One sample yielded the 14 T cell receptor beta chains listed below, sequenced in a study of T cell responses to AZD1222 COVID-19 vaccine. The protocol was immunoSEQ multiplex PCR, while the TCRdb copy is restricted to in-frame clones and leaves out a portion. The sample includes 120,000 to 150,000 clones, about 90% seen only once; the top ten take roughly 5.6%. The sample consisted of peripheral blood, taken on day 0 of AZD1222 vaccination. The origin of the receptors is an adult in good health.

The V call is TRBV7-8, the J call TRBJ1-1; maybe TRBD1 (5 bases). V dropped 5 bases and J dropped 6 bases, with 19 bases sitting between them. Germline loops: CDR1 SGHVS, CDR2 FQNEAQ. The CDR3 covers 15 residues. The CDR3 DNA reads TGTGCCAGCAGCCTCACCCCAGGGAGGGTGGCTGAAGCTTTCTTT. It encodes CASSLTPGRVAEAFF.

The chain carries TRBV6-5 and TRBJ2-7; weak D call: TRBD2 (6 bases). With 0 bases removed from V and 7 bases from J, the gap between germline ends came to 16 bases. The length of the CDR3 is 15 residues. Germline loops: CDR1 MNHEY, CDR2 SVGAGI. The chain's CDR3 is CASSYSTGLISEQYF. CDR3 coding DNA: TGTGCCAGCAGTTACTCAACGGGACTGATCTCTGAGCAGTACTTC.

V usage is TRBV4-3 and J usage is TRBJ1-6; D unresolved. This CDR3 comprises 16 residues. Trimming took off 0 bases at V and 10 bases at J, with 16 bases between the two ends. The germline CDR1 and CDR2 sequences are LGHNA and YSLEER. The CDR3 spells CASSQDRARIGSPLHF. The CDR3 region has the DNA TGCGCCAGCAGCCAAGATCGGGCCAGGATTGGGTCACCCCTCCACTTT.

This clone occurred once. The V call is TRBV5-4, the J call TRBJ2-5; D uncertain. Between the trimmed V and J ends, which lost 0 bases and 5 bases, there was a span of 11 bases. Germline V gene lookup returns CDR1 SGHNT and CDR2 YYREEE (reference sequence). The CDR3 runs 14 residues. The CDR3 coding sequence is TGTGCCAGCAGCTTGGCGGGCCGTCGGGAGACCCAGTACTTC. This sequence encodes CASSLAGRRETQYF. Supplemented by reference TRBV5-4 and TRBJ2-5, the full variable domain reads ETGVTQSPTHLIKTRGQQVTLRCSSQSGHNTVSWYQQALGQGPQFIFQYYREEENGRGNFPPRFSGLQFPNYSSELNVNALELDDSALYLCASSLAGRRETQYFGPGTRLLVL.

Turning to this clone: The sample holds other DNA sequences that translate to the same CDR3. The genes are TRBV18 and TRBJ1-2; D not certain. This CDR3 comprises 12 residues. Trimming pared 4 bases from V and 1 base from J, leaving 4 bases between. Germline V gene lookup returns CDR1 KGHSH and CDR2 LQKENI. This CDR3 reads CASSLDNYGYTF. CDR3 sequence (DNA): TGTGCCAGCTCACTGGATAACTATGGCTACACCTTC.

This chain links TRBV19 with TRBJ1-1, with D hard to call. Germline values: CDR1 LNHDA, CDR2 SQIVND (reference sequence). The CDR3 has 14 residues. The V and J ends lost 9 bases and 6 bases respectively, with 20 bases between them. In DNA, the CDR3 is TGTGCCAGCGTCTCAGAGGTTCCGAGCCCTGAAGCTTTCTTT. Translating gives CASVSEVPSPEAFF.

The V call is TRBV9, the J call TRBJ1-2, with D maybe TRBD1 (5 bases). CDR3 length: 14 residues. Per germline, CDR1 SGDLS and CDR2 YYNGEE. V lost 0 bases and J lost 4, with 10 bases in between. CDR3: CASSVAPGGYGYTF. For the CDR3, the DNA is TGTGCCAGCAGCGTAGCCCCGGGGGGCTATGGCTACACCTTC.

CDR3 in DNA: TGTGCCAGCAGCTCGCCGGACAGGGCCTACTATGGCTACACCTTC. Amino acid sequence: CASSSPDRAYYGYTF. The rearrangement uses TRBV7-2 and TRBJ1-2; 8 bases are shared with TRBD1. Per the germline V gene, CDR1 is SGHTA and CDR2 is FQGNSA. The V and J ends lost 4 bases and 3 bases, in that order; junction bases with no gene match: 7. This CDR3 region has 15 residues.

This rearrangement joins TRBV11-1 to TRBJ2-5; a possible D gene is TRBD1 (6 bases). This CDR3 has 14 residues. The germline V gene encodes CDR1 SGHAT and CDR2 FQDESV (reference sequence). V was trimmed by 7 bases and J by 7 bases, leaving 19 bases between them. CDR3 nucleotides: TGTGCCAGCACCATCATGGGGGCCCTGGGGACCCAGTACTTC. As protein: CASTIMGALGTQYF.

The CDR3 sequence: CASSGQGAGYNEQFF. The CDR3 coding sequence is TGTGCCAGCTCCGGACAGGGGGCCGGCTACAATGAGCAGTTCTTC. The V call is TRBV18, the J call TRBJ2-1; 11 bases line up with TRBD1. CDR1 and CDR2 from the germline V gene are KGHSH and LQKENI. Trimming removed 6 bases from V and 3 bases from J; junction bases left unmatched: 4. The CDR3 is made up of 15 amino acids.

V is TRBV7-9 and J is TRBJ2-3, with 9 bases identical to TRBD1. The CDR3 runs 15 residues. Germline trimming cut 5 bases from V and 3 bases from J; bases unmatched to any gene: 6. The germline CDR1 and CDR2 sequences are SEHNR and FQNEAQ (reference sequence). CDR3 region: CASSPQGALTDTQYF. DNA for the CDR3: TGTGCCAGCAGCCCACAGGGGGCGCTGACAGATACGCAGTATTTT.

This clone is a singleton in its sample. This rearrangement joins TRBV4-1 to TRBJ2-2; TRBD2 matches 13 bases. There are 18 residues in the CDR3. Germline V CDR1 and CDR2: MGHRA, YSYEKL. The trim removed 4 bases at V and 3 bases at J, leaving 8 bases unmatched. The CDR3 spells CASSPRLAGGRDTGELFF. CDR3 coding DNA: TGCGCCAGCAGCCCTAGACTAGCGGGGGGAAGGGACACCGGGGAGCTGTTTTTT.

The chain is built from TRBV6-1 and TRBJ2-6, with D possibly being TRBD1 or TRBD2 (6 bases each). CDR3 size: 17 residues. Trimming stripped 4 bases from V and 4 bases from J, with 17 bases between. The germline CDR1 and CDR2 sequences are MNHNS and SASEGT. DNA of the CDR3: TGTGCCAGCAGTGCCTTGTGGGGGGCAGGCGGGGCCAACGTCCTGACTTTC. It translates to CASSALWGAGGANVLTF.

This clone has only one observation. The gene calls are TRBV3-1 (or the pseudogene TRBV3-2) and TRBJ2-7, with TRBD2 matching 9 bases. The CDR3 extends over 16 amino acids. Germline V gene data show CDR1 as LGHDT and CDR2 as YNNKEL (reference sequence). Trimming removed 2 bases from V and 1 base from J; junction bases left unmatched: 6. The CDR3, as DNA: TGTGCCAGCAGCCAATCCACTAGCGGGTATTCCTACGAGCAGTACTTC. This translates into CASSQSTSGYSYEQYF.